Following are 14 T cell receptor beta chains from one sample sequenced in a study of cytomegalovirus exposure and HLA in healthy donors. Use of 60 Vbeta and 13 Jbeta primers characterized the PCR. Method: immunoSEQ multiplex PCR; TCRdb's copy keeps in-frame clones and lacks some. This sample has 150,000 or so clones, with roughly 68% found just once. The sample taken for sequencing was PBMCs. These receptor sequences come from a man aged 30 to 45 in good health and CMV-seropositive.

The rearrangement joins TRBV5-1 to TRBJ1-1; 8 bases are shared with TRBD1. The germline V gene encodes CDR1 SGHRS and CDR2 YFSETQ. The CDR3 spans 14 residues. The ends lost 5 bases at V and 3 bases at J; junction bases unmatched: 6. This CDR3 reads CASSMQGAHTEAFF. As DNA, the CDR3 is TGCGCCAGCAGTATGCAGGGGGCCCACACTGAAGCTTTCTTT.

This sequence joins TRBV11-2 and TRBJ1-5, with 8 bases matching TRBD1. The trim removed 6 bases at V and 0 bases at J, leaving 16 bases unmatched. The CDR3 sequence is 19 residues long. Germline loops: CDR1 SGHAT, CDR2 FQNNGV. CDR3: CASRDGLDRDVISNQPQHF. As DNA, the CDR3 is TGTGCCAGCAGGGATGGGCTGGACAGGGACGTTATTAGCAATCAGCCCCAGCATTTT.

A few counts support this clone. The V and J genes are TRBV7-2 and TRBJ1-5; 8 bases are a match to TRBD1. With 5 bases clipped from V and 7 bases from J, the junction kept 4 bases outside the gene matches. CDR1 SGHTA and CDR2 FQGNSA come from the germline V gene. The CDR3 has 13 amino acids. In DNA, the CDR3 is TGTGCCAGCAGCAACAGGGGGGAGCAGCCCCAGCATTTT. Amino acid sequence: CASSNRGEQPQHF.

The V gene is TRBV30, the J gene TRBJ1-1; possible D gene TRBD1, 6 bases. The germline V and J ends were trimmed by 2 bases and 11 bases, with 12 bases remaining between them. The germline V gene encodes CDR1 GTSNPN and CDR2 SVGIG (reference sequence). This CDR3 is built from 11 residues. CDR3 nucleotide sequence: TGTGCCTGGAGTAACAGGGCGGGCGCTTTCTTT. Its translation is CAWSNRAGAFF.

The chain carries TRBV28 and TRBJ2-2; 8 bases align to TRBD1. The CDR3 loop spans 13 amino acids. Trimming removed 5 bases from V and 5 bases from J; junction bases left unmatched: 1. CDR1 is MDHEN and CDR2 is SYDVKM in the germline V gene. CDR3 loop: CASSTGGTGELFF. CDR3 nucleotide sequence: TGTGCCAGCAGTACAGGGGGGACCGGGGAGCTGTTTTTT. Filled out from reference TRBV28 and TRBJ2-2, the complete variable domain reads DVKVTQSSRYLVKRTGEKVFLECVQDMDHENMFWYRQDPGLGLRLIYFSYDVKMKEKGDIPEGYSVSREKKERFSLILESASTNQTSMYLCASSTGGTGELFFGEGSRLTVL.

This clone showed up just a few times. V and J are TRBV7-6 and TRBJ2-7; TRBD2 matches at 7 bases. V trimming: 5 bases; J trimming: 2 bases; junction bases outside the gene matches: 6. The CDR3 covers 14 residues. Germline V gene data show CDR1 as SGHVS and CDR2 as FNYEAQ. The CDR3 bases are TGTGCCAGCAGCCCCGTAGCGGGCCCCTACGAGCAGTACTTC. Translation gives CASSPVAGPYEQYF.

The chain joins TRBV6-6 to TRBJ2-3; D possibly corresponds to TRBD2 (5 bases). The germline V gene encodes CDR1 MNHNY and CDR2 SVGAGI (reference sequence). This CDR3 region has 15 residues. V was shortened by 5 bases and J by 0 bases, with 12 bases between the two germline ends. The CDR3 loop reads CASSKERPSTDTQYF. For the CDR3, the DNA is TGTGCCAGCAGTAAGGAGCGGCCTAGCACAGATACGCAGTATTTT.

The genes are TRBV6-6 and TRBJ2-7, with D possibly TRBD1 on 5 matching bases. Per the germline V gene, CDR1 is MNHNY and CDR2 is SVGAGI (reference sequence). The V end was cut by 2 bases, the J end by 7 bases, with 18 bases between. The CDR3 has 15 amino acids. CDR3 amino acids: CASSYSLDRQQEQYF. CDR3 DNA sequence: TGTGCCAGCAGTTACAGTCTCGACAGACAGCAAGAGCAGTACTTC.

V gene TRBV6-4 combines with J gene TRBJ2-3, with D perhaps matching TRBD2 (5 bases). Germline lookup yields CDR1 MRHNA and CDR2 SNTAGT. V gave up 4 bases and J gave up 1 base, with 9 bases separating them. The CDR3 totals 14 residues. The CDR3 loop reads CASSARGGTDTQYF. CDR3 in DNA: TGTGCCAGCAGTGCCCGGGGAGGCACAGATACGCAGTATTTT.

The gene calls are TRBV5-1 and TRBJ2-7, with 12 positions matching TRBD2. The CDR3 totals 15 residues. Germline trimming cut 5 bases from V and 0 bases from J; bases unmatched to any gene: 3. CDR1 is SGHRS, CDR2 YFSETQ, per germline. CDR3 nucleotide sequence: TGCGCCAGCAGTGAGACTAGCGGGAGCTCCTACGAGCAGTACTTC. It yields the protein CASSETSGSSYEQYF.

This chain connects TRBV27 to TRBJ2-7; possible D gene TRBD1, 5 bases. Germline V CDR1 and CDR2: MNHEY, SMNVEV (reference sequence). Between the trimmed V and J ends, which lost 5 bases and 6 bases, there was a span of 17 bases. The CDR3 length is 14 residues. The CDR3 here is CASSILQGSLEQYF. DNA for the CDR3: TGTGCCAGCAGTATACTTCAGGGTTCCCTCGAGCAGTACTTC.

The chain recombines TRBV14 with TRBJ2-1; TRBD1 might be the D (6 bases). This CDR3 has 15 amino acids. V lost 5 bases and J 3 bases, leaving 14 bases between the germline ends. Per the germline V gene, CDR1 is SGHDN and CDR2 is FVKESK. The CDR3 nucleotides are TGTGCCAGCAGCTTGGGGGCAGGGGTCTACAATGAGCAGTTCTTC. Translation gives CASSLGAGVYNEQFF. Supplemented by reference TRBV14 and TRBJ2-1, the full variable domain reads EAGVTQFPSHSVIEKGQTVTLRCDPISGHDNLYWYRRVMGKEIKFLLHFVKESKQDESGMPNNRFLAERTGGTYSTLKVQPAELEDSGVYFCASSLGAGVYNEQFFGPGTRLTVL.

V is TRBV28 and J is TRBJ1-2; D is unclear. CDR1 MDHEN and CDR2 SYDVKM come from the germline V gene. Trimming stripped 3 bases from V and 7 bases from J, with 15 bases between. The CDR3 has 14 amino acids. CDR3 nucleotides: TGTGCCAGCAGTTTTCCCCACCAGGAACGTGGCTACACCTTC. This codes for CASSFPHQERGYTF.

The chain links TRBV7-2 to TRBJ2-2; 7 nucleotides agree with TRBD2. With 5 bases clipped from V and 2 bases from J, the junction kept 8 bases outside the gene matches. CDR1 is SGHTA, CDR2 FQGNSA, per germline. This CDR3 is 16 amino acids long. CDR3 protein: CASSPNPGGNTGELFF. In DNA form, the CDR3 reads TGTGCCAGCAGCCCCAACCCGGGAGGCAACACCGGGGAGCTGTTTTTT.